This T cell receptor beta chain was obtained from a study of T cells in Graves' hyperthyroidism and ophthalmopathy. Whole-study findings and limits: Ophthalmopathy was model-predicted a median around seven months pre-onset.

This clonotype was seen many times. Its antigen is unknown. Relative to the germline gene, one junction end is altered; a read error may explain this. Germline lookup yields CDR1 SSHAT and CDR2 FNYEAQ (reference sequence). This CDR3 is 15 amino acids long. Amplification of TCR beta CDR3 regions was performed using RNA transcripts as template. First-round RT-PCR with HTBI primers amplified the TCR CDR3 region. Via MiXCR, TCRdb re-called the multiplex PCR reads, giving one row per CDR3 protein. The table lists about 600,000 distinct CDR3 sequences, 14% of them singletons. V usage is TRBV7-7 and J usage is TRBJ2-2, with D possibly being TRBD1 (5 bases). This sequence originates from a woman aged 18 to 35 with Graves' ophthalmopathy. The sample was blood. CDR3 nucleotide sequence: TGTGCTAGCAGCTTAGGGGATGCTGACACCGGGGAGCTGTTTTTT. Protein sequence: CASSLGDADTGELFF.